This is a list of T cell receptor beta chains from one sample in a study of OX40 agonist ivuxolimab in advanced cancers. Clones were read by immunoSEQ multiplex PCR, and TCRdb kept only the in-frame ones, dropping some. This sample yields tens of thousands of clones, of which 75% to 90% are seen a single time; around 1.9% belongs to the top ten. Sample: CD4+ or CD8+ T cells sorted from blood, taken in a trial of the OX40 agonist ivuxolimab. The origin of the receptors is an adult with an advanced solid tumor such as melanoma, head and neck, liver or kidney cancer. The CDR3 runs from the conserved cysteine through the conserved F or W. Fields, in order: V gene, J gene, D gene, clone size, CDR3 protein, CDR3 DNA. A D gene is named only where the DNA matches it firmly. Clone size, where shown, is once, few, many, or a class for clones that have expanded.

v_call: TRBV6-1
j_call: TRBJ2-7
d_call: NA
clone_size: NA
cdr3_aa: CASSVYEQYF
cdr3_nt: TGTGCCAGCAGTGTCTACGAGCAGTACTTC

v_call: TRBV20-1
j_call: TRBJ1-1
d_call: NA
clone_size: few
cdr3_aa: CSAPLYTEAFF
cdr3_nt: TGCAGTGCTCCACTATACACTGAAGCTTTCTTT

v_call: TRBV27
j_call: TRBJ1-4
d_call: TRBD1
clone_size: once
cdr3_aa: CASSLNRGGEKLFF
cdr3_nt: TGTGCCAGCAGTTTAAACAGGGGTGGTGAAAAACTGTTTTTT

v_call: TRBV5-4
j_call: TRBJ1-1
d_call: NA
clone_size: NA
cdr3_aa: CASSQIATGNTEAFF
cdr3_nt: TGTGCCAGCAGCCAAATTGCTACAGGGAACACTGAAGCTTTCTTT

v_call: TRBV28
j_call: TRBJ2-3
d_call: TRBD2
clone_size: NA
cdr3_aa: CASQTSGSTDTQYF
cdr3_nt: TGTGCCAGCCAGACTAGCGGAAGCACAGATACGCAGTATTTT

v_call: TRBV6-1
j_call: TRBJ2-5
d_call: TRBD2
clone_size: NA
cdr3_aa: CASSEARGGRETQYF
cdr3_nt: TGTGCCAGCAGTGAAGCGCGGGGGGGTAGAGAGACCCAGTACTTC

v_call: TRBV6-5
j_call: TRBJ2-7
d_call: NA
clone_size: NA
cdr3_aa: CASSGLSYEQYF
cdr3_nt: TGTGCCAGCAGCGGACTATCCTACGAGCAGTACTTC

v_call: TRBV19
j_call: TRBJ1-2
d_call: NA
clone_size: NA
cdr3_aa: CASAGRSRGYTF
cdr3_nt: TGTGCCAGTGCGGGACGTTCAAGGGGCTACACCTTC

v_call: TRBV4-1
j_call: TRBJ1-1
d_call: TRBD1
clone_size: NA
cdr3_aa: CASSQGQGAPPTTEAFF
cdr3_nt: TGCGCCAGCAGCCAGGGACAGGGGGCGCCTCCGACGACTGAAGCTTTCTTT

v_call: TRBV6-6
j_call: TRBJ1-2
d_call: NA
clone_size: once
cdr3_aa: CASSDSGTERHTF
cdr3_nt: TGTGCCAGCAGCGACTCCGGGACGGAAAGGCACACCTTC

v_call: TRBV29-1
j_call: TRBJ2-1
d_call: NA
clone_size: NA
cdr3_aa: CSVSRTAENEQFF
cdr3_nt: TGCAGCGTTAGTAGGACTGCGGAGAATGAGCAGTTCTTC

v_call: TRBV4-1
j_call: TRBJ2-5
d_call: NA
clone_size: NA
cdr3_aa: CASSLGAFRGETQYF
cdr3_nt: TGCGCCAGCAGCCTCGGGGCTTTTAGGGGGGAGACCCAGTACTTC

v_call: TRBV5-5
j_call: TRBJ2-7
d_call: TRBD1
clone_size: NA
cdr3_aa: CASSRSGQASYEQYF
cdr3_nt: TGTGCCAGCAGCCGTTCGGGACAGGCTTCCTACGAGCAGTACTTC

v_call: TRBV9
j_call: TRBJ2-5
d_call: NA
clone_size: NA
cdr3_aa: CASSVRSGGYQETQYF
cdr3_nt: TGTGCCAGCAGCGTAAGGTCCGGGGGATATCAAGAGACCCAGTACTTC

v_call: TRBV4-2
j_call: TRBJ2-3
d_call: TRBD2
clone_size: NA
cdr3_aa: CASSHDTSGGAKDTQYF
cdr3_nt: TGTGCCAGCAGCCACGATACTAGCGGGGGGGCGAAAGATACGCAGTATTTT

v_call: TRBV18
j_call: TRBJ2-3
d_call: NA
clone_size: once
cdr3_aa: CASSPSGGTDTQYF
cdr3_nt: TGTGCCAGCTCACCATCGGGGGGCACAGATACGCAGTATTTT

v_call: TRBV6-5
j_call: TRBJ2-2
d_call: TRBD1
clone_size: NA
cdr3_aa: CASIRQGNTGELFF
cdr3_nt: TGTGCCAGCATCAGACAGGGGAACACCGGGGAGCTGTTTTTT

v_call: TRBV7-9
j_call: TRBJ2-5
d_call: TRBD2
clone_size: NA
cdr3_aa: CASSTRTSGETQYF
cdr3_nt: TGTGCCAGCAGTACTCGGACTAGCGGAGAGACCCAGTACTTC

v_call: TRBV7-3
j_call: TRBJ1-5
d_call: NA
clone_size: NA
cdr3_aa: CASSPVGTYQPQHF
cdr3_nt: TGTGCCAGCAGCCCAGTGGGCACGTATCAGCCCCAGCATTTT

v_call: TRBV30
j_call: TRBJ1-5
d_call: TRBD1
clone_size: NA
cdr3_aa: CAWSRGGTGTARSNQPQHF
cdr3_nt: TGTGCCTGGAGCCGAGGCGGGACAGGGACCGCCAGGAGCAATCAGCCCCAGCATTTT

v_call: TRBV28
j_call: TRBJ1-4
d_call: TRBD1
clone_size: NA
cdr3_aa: CATYRGFNEKLFF
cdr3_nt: TGTGCCACCTACAGGGGCTTCAATGAAAAACTGTTTTTT

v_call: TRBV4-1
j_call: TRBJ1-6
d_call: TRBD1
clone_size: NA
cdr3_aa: CASRDRVGVYNSPLHF
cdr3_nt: TGCGCCAGCAGGGACAGGGTCGGGGTTTATAATTCACCCCTCCACTTT

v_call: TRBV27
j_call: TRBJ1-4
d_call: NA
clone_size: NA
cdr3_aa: CASSLLGRGEKLFF
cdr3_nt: TGTGCCAGCAGTTTATTAGGGAGAGGGGAAAAACTGTTTTTT

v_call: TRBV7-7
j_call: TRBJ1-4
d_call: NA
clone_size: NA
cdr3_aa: CASSLAPGLDEKLFF
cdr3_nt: TGTGCTAGCAGCTTAGCCCCAGGGCTCGACGAAAAACTGTTTTTT

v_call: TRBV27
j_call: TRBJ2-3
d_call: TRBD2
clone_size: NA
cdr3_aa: CASRWTGGKVDTQYF
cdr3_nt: TGTGCCAGCAGGTGGACGGGAGGGAAGGTAGATACGCAGTATTTT

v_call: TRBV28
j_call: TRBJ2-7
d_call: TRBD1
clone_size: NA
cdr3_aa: CASSGQGVRSYEQYF
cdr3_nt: TGTGCCAGCAGTGGACAGGGGGTTAGGTCCTACGAGCAGTACTTC

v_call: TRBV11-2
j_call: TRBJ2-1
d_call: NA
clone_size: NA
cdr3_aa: CASSLGALHGDEQFF
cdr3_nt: TGTGCCAGCAGCTTAGGGGCTCTCCACGGCGATGAGCAGTTCTTC

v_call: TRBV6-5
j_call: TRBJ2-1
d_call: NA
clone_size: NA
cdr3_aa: CASSYRGNEQFF
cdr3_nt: TGTGCCAGCAGTTACAGAGGGAATGAGCAGTTCTTC

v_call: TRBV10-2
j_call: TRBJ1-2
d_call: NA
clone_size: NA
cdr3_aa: CASSESYRTPYGYTF
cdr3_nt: TGCGCCAGCAGTGAGTCGTACCGGACCCCCTATGGCTACACCTTC

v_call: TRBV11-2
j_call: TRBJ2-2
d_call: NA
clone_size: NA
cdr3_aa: CASSLDRGFSGELFF
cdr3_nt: TGTGCCAGCAGCTTAGATCGAGGCTTTTCCGGGGAGCTGTTTTTT

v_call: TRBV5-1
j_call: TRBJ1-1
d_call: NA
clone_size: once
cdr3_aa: CASSPRSGRGTEAFF
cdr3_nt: TGCGCCAGCAGCCCTCGGTCAGGTAGAGGCACTGAAGCTTTCTTT

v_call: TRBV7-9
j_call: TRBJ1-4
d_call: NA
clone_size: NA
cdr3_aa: CASSSQGMVFF
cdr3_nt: TGTGCCAGCAGTTCGCAGGGGATGGTGTTTTTT

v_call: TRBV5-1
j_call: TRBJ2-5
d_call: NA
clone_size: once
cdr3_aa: CASSRYGRGETQYF
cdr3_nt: TGCGCCAGCAGCAGATATGGGCGAGGGGAGACCCAGTACTTC

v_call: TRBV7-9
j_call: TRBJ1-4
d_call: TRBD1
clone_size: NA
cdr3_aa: CASSSRDRGLTNEKLFF
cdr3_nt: TGTGCCAGCAGCTCCCGGGACAGGGGGCTTACTAATGAAAAACTGTTTTTT

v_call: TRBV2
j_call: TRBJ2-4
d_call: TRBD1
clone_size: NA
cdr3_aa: CASSSRTGPNF
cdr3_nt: TGTGCCAGCAGTTCTCGGACAGGGCCGAACTTC

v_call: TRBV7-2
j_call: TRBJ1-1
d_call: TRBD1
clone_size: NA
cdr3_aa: CASSLIHGTGNTEAFF
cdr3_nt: TGTGCCAGCAGCTTAATACACGGGACAGGGAACACTGAAGCTTTCTTT

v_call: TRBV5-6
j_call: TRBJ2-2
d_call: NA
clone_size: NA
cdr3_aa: CASSLDRSNTGELFF
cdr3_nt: TGTGCCAGCAGCTTGGATCGGTCGAACACCGGGGAGCTGTTTTTT

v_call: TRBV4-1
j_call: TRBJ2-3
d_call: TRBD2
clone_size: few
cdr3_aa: CASSQGLAGRTDTQYF
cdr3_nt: TGCGCCAGCAGCCAAGGACTAGCGGGACGCACAGATACGCAGTATTTT

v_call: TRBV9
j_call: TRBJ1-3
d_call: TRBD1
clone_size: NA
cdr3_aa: CASSPQGASGNTIYF
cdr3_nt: TGTGCCAGCAGCCCACAGGGGGCTTCTGGAAACACCATATATTTT

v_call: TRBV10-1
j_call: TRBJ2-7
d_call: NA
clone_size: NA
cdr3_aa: CASSAVQGGTYEQYF
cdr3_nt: TGCGCCAGCAGTGCCGTACAGGGGGGGACCTACGAGCAGTACTTC

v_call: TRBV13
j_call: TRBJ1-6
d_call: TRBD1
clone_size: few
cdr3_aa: CASSSIQGQGQSSPLHF
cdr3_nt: TGTGCCAGCAGCTCCATCCAGGGACAGGGGCAAAGTTCACCCCTCCACTTT

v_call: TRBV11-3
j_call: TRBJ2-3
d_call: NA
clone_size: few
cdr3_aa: CASSLGVDTQYF
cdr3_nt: TGTGCCAGCAGCTTAGGGGTGGATACGCAGTATTTT